A single sample gave rise to the 9 T cell receptor beta chains below, sequenced in a study of monozygotic twins with inflammatory bowel disease. TCRdb reprocessed the 5' RACE reads and stores each CDR3 protein as one record, lacking DNA. The sample includes approximately 390,000 distinct CDR3 sequences. The material sequenced was blood. The source is a human donor with ulcerative colitis or Crohn's disease, or a healthy co-twin of an affected twin (not recorded which).

This chain joins TRBV30 and TRBJ2-1; there is no DNA to check the TCRdb D call of TRBD2. In germline, CDR1 is GTSNPN, CDR2 SVGIG (reference sequence). The CDR3 spans 13 residues. The CDR3 is CAWSKAGDLEQFF.

V gene TRBV2 combines with J gene TRBJ1-1. CDR1 and CDR2 from the germline V gene are SNHLY and FYNNEI. This CDR3 is 12 amino acids long. Here the CDR3 reads CASSEGRSEAFF. The full variable domain, completed using reference TRBV2 and TRBJ1-1, is EPEVTQTPSHQVTQMGQEVILRCVPISNHLYFYWYRQILGQKVEFLVSFYNNEISEKSEIFDDQFSVERPDGSNFTLKIRSTKLEDSAMYFCASSEGRSEAFFGQGTRLTVV.

The V call is TRBV29-1, the J call TRBJ2-4; TCRdb reports TRBD1, a call that lacks DNA to check it against. The length of the CDR3 is 14 residues. Germline V gene sequence: CDR1 SQVTM, CDR2 ANQGSEA. The chain's CDR3 is CSVEQGVGKNIQYF.

The rearrangement joins TRBV13 to TRBJ2-1; with no DNA, the TCRdb D assignment of TRBD2 cannot be verified. The germline gives CDR1 PRHDT, CDR2 FYEKMQ (reference sequence). CDR3 length: 16 residues. CDR3 in amino acids: CASSLAASGSGHEQFF.

The chain links TRBV5-1 to TRBJ2-3. The germline CDR1 and CDR2 sequences are SGHRS and YFSETQ. This CDR3 spans 15 amino acids. The CDR3 loop is CASSASWGFPDTQYF. Looking up the rest from reference TRBV5-1 and TRBJ2-3 gives the full variable domain: KAGVTQTPRYLIKTRGQQVTLSCSPISGHRSVSWYQQTPGQGLQFLFEYFSETQRNKGNFPGRFSGRQFSNSRSEMNVSTLELGDSALYLCASSASWGFPDTQYFGPGTRLTVL.

This chain joins TRBV29-1 and TRBJ1-2. Germline loops: CDR1 SQVTM, CDR2 ANQGSEA. The length of the CDR3 is 14 residues. The CDR3 spells CSVERPGLLYGYTF.

J is TRBJ1-2 and V is TRBV10-2; TCRdb's D call of TRBD1 is untestable without DNA. This CDR3 has 14 residues. CDR1 and CDR2 (germline): WSHSY, SAAADI. CDR3 in amino acids: CATGTAGSGYGYTF.

V usage is TRBV30 and J usage is TRBJ2-6. Looked up from germline, CDR1 is GTSNPN and CDR2 is SVGIG (reference sequence). The CDR3 loop spans 15 amino acids. The CDR3 reads CAWSKTGSRANVLTF. The full variable domain, rest sourced from reference TRBV30 and TRBJ2-6, is SQTIHQWPATLVQPVGSPLSLECTVEGTSNPNLYWYRQAAGRGLQLLFYSVGIGQISSEVPQNLSASRPQDRQFILSSKKLLLSDSGFYLCAWSKTGSRANVLTFGAGSRLTVL.

The chain combines TRBV5-1 with TRBJ2-7; the TCRdb D gene call, TRBD2, has no DNA to confirm it. This CDR3 comprises 16 residues. Per the germline V gene, CDR1 is SGHRS and CDR2 is YFSETQ. The CDR3: CASSPRLPGANYEQYF.